The 9 T cell receptor beta chains presented below share a single source sample, sequenced in a study of cytomegalovirus exposure and HLA in healthy donors. It was with 60 Vbeta and 13 Jbeta primers that the PCR ran. Using immunoSEQ multiplex PCR, the repertoire was profiled, and TCRdb retains in-frame clones only, with some absent. The sample includes under 200,000 clones, about four fifths of them seen just once. What was sequenced was PBMCs. The receptors here all came from a male donor in good health and CMV-seropositive.

This rearrangement joins TRBV9 to TRBJ2-7; possible D gene TRBD1, 6 bases. Trimming cost V 0 bases and J 2 bases, with 9 bases left between them. The CDR3 totals 14 residues. The V gene's germline CDR1 is SGDLS and CDR2 YYNGEE. The CDR3 nucleotides are TGTGCCAGCAGCGTAGAGCGACAGGCCTACGAGCAGTACTTC. Protein product: CASSVERQAYEQYF.

This clone has a single count. The chain carries TRBV7-6 and TRBJ1-6; a possible D gene is TRBD1 (5 bases). The V gene's germline CDR1 is SGHVS and CDR2 FNYEAQ. V shed 1 base and J shed 7 bases, with 23 bases lying between them. The CDR3 contains 19 residues. In DNA, the CDR3 is TGTGCCAGCAGCTTAGGTTCCCTGATGGGGGGAACTTTAAATTCACCCCTCCACTTT. Translation gives CASSLGSLMGGTLNSPLHF.

This clone was seen more than once but under ten times. This rearrangement joins TRBV10-3 to TRBJ1-1; D gene uncertain. The V and J ends lost 0 bases and 3 bases respectively, with 5 bases between them. CDR1 ENHRY and CDR2 SYGVKD come from the germline V gene. This CDR3 has 13 residues. CDR3 residues: CAISESADTEAFF. CDR3 in DNA: TGTGCCATCAGTGAGTCGGCAGACACTGAAGCTTTCTTT.

This clone was recorded a few times. The chain is built from TRBV6-6 and TRBJ1-2; D not resolved. The V and J ends lost 6 bases and 6 bases respectively, with 5 bases between them. Germline loops: CDR1 MNHNY, CDR2 SVGAGI (reference sequence). The CDR3 sequence is 10 residues long. CDR3 in DNA: TGTGCCAGCAGGGCGGATGGCTACACCTTC. It is translated as CASRADGYTF.

J is TRBJ1-2 and V is TRBV5-1; 8 nucleotides align to TRBD1. The CDR3 is 16 amino acids. J was trimmed by 3 bases and V by 0 bases; bases with no gene match: 7. In germline, CDR1 is SGHRS, CDR2 YFSETQ. The CDR3 DNA reads TGCGCCAGCAGCTTGGGCTACGCAGGGGGCTACTATGGCTACACCTTC. Translating gives CASSLGYAGGYYGYTF.

The chain links TRBV6-5 to TRBJ2-2; 9 nucleotides line up with TRBD2. V lost 7 bases and J lost 5; bases outside the gene matches: 11. CDR1 MNHEY and CDR2 SVGAGI come from the germline V gene. The CDR3 is 16 residues long. CDR3 DNA: TGTGCCAGCACTTATCAGCGGGGGGCGGGGACCGGGGAGCTGTTTTTT. It translates to CASTYQRGAGTGELFF.

The V call is TRBV27, the J call TRBJ2-7; 11 bases match TRBD2. This CDR3 has 15 residues. Trimming took 6 bases from V and 7 from J; bases not matched to a gene: 11. Looked up from germline, CDR1 is MNHEY and CDR2 is SMNVEV (reference sequence). The CDR3 region is CASSATSGSFREQYF. The CDR3 nucleotides read TGTGCCAGCAGCGCCACTAGCGGGAGTTTTAGAGAGCAGTACTTC.

The chain employs TRBV9 and TRBJ1-4, with 7 bases matching TRBD1. The CDR3 has 15 amino acids. Per the germline V gene, CDR1 is SGDLS and CDR2 is YYNGEE. The trim removed 4 bases at V and 8 bases at J, leaving 11 bases unmatched. The CDR3 DNA sequence: TGTGCCAGCAGCCTAACAGGGGCATTAGGGGAAAAACTGTTTTTT. Its translation: CASSLTGALGEKLFF. The whole variable domain, remainder taken from reference TRBV9 and TRBJ1-4, is DSGVTQTPKHLITATGQRVTLRCSPRSGDLSVYWYQQSLDQGLQFLIQYYNGEERAKGNILERFSAQQFPDLHSELNLSSLELGDSALYFCASSLTGALGEKLFFGSGTQLSVL.

V and J are TRBV9 and TRBJ2-3; D remains ambiguous. The CDR3 length is 17 residues. V was trimmed by 0 bases and J by 2 bases, leaving 16 bases between them. In germline, CDR1 is SGDLS, CDR2 YYNGEE. CDR3 sequence reads: CASSVERLRRFTDTQYF. The CDR3 coding sequence is TGTGCCAGCAGCGTAGAGAGGTTGAGGAGATTCACAGATACGCAGTATTTT. The full variable domain, rest sourced from reference TRBV9 and TRBJ2-3, is DSGVTQTPKHLITATGQRVTLRCSPRSGDLSVYWYQQSLDQGLQFLIQYYNGEERAKGNILERFSAQQFPDLHSELNLSSLELGDSALYFCASSVERLRRFTDTQYFGPGTRLTVL.